The rows below give T cell receptor beta chains drawn from one sample of a study of blood T cell repertoires in COVID-19. Sequencing was performed with immunoSEQ multiplex PCR; in TCRdb, only in-frame clones are kept and a portion is missing. The table has over 200,000 clones, more than 80% seen once. Specimen: PBMCs or T cells enriched from blood (not recorded which). These TCRs come from a man aged 60 to 75 who had recovered from COVID-19. Both conserved end residues are part of each CDR3. The D gene is left open where the match is weak. Clone size is shown for a subset of rows, as once, few, many or a class of expanded clone.

>NA|TRBV19|TRBD1|TRBJ2-4
CASSIDLKTGQGRAKNIQYF
TGTGCCAGTAGTATAGATCTGAAGACGGGACAGGGGCGAGCCAAAAACATTCAGTACTTC
>NA|TRBV4-2|NA|TRBJ1-6
CASSQGRVNSPLHF
TGTGCCAGCAGCCAAGGCAGGGTTAATTCACCCCTCCACTTT
>NA|TRBV7-6|NA|TRBJ1-1
CASSLAGGRNTEAFF
TGTGCCAGCAGCTTAGCAGGGGGAAGGAACACTGAAGCTTTCTTT
>NA|TRBV5-1|TRBD2|TRBJ2-1
CASRRSGGYNEQFF
TGCGCCAGCAGACGGTCGGGAGGGTACAATGAGCAGTTCTTC
>NA|TRBV3-1/TRBV3-2|TRBD2|TRBJ2-3
CASSQSAGGPDTQYF
TGTGCCAGCAGCCAGTCAGCGGGGGGTCCCGATACGCAGTATTTT
>NA|TRBV5-1|NA|TRBJ1-1
CASSFRWKDTEAFF
TGCGCCAGCAGCTTCAGGTGGAAGGACACTGAAGCTTTCTTT
>NA|TRBV2|TRBD2|TRBJ2-3
CASSDWRAGGTDTQYF
TGTGCCAGCAGTGACTGGCGCGCGGGAGGCACAGATACGCAGTATTTT
>NA|TRBV11-3|NA|TRBJ1-4
CASSLQAGRGNEKLFF
TGTGCCAGCAGCTTACAAGCCGGCAGGGGCAATGAAAAACTGTTTTTT
>NA|TRBV12-3/TRBV12-4|NA|TRBJ1-1
CASSQGSGTEAFF
TGTGCCAGCAGTCAGGGGTCAGGGACTGAAGCTTTCTTT
>NA|TRBV25-1|TRBD1|TRBJ2-4
CATTDRGKNIQYF
TGTGCCACTACGGACAGGGGGAAAAACATTCAGTACTTC
>NA|TRBV29-1|NA|TRBJ2-3
CSVGSGMSTDTQYF
TGCAGCGTTGGATCAGGGATGAGCACAGATACGCAGTATTTT
>NA|TRBV30|NA|TRBJ1-1
CAWSDGNTEAFF
TGTGCCTGGAGTGACGGGAACACTGAAGCTTTCTTT
>NA|TRBV3-1/TRBV3-2|TRBD2|TRBJ2-7
CASSLGGASYEQYF
TGTGCCAGCAGCCTCGGGGGGGCCAGTTACGAGCAGTACTTC
>few|TRBV6-5|NA|TRBJ1-4
CASSTRGEANEKLFF
TGTGCCAGCAGTACGCGGGGGGAAGCTAATGAAAAACTGTTTTTT
>few|TRBV4-2|NA|TRBJ2-7
CASSQVFGRDYEQYF
TGTGCCAGCAGCCAAGTTTTCGGCAGGGACTACGAGCAGTACTTC
>NA|TRBV11-2|NA|TRBJ2-3
CASSSWGEGTDTQYF
TGTGCCAGCAGCTCCTGGGGGGAAGGCACAGATACGCAGTATTTT
>NA|TRBV7-2|NA|TRBJ2-5
CASSRGAGVQETQYF
TGTGCCAGCAGCCGGGGGGCGGGGGTCCAAGAGACCCAGTACTTC
>NA|TRBV7-2|TRBD2|TRBJ2-5
CASSPTRSGETQYF
TGTGCCAGCAGCCCTACGCGTAGCGGGGAGACCCAGTACTTC
>NA|TRBV7-3|NA|TRBJ1-1
CASSFFCFGQWTADTEAFF
TGTGCCAGCAGCTTTTTCTGTTTCGGACAGTGGACTGCGGACACTGAAGCTTTCTTT
>NA|TRBV2|NA|TRBJ1-2
CASRIQVNYGYTF
TGTGCCAGCAGAATACAGGTTAACTATGGCTACACCTTC
>NA|TRBV27|TRBD1|TRBJ1-4
CATGDRDNEKLFF
TGTGCCACCGGGGACAGGGATAATGAAAAACTGTTTTTT
>NA|TRBV5-1|TRBD1|TRBJ1-2
CASSSTGSYYGYTF
TGCGCCAGCAGCTCGACAGGGAGCTACTATGGCTACACCTTC
>NA|TRBV5-6|TRBD1|TRBJ1-2
CASSTDRGRSYTF
TGTGCCAGCAGCACCGACAGGGGGCGATCCTACACCTTC
>NA|TRBV9|TRBD1|TRBJ1-2
CASSIPTGGESGYTF
TGTGCCAGCAGCATACCGACAGGGGGCGAGAGTGGCTACACCTTC
>NA|TRBV5-4|NA|TRBJ2-2
CASSLGGYGELFF
TGTGCCAGCAGCTTGGGGGGCTACGGGGAGCTGTTTTTT